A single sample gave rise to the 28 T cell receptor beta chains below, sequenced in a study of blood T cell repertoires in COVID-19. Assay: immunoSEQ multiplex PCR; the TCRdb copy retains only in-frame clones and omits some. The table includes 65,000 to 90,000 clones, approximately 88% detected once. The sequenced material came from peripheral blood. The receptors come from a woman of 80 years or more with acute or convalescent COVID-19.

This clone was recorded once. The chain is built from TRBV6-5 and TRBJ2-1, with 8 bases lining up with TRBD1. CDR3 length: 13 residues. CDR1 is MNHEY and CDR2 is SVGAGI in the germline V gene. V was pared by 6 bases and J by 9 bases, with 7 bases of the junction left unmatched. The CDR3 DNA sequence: TGTGCCAGCAGAGACAGGGGTTTGGTTGAGCAGTTCTTC. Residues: CASRDRGLVEQFF.

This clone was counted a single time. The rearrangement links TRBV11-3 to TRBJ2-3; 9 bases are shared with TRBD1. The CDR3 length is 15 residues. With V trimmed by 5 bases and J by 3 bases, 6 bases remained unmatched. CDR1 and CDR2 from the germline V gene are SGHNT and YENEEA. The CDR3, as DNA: TGTGCCAGCAGCCCCGGAGGACAGGGGACAGATACGCAGTATTTT. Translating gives CASSPGGQGTDTQYF.

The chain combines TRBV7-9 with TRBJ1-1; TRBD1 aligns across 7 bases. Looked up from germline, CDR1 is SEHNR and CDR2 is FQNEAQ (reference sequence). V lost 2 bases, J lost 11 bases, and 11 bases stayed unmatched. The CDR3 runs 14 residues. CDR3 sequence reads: CASSLPGQVVEAFF. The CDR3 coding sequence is TGTGCCAGCAGCTTACCAGGACAGGTTGTGGAGGCTTTCTTT.

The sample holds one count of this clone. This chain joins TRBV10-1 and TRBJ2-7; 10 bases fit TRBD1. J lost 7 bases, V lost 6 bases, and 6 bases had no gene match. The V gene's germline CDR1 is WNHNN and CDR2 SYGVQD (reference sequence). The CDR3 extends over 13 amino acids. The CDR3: CASSHGQGGEQYF. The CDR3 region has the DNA TGCGCCAGCAGCCATGGACAGGGGGGAGAGCAGTACTTC.

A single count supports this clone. The chain's CDR3 is CASSKAYRAPAEAFF. Written as DNA, the CDR3 is TGTGCCAGCAGCAAAGCTTACAGGGCCCCCGCTGAAGCTTTCTTT. V gene TRBV21-1 combines with J gene TRBJ1-1; the table's D gene call, TRBD1, was not cross checked with the DNA. TRBV21-1 constitutes a pseudogene. The CDR3 extends over 15 amino acids.

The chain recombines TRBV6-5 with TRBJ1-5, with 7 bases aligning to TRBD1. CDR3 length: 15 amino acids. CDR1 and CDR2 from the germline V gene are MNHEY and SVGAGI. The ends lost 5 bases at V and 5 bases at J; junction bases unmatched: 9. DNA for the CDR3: TGTGCCAGCAGTAGGGCAGGGGGTTCTTATCAGCCCCAGCATTTT. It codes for CASSRAGGSYQPQHF.

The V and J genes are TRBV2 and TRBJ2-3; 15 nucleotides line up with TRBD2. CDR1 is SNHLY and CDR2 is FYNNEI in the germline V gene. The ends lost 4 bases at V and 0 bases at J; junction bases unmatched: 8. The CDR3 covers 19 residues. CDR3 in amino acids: CASSGPWTSGGGSTDTQYF. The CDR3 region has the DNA TGTGCCAGCAGTGGGCCGTGGACTAGCGGGGGGGGAAGCACAGATACGCAGTATTTT. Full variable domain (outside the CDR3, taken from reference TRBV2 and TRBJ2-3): EPEVTQTPSHQVTQMGQEVILRCVPISNHLYFYWYRQILGQKVEFLVSFYNNEISEKSEIFDDQFSVERPDGSNFTLKIRSTKLEDSAMYFCASSGPWTSGGGSTDTQYFGPGTRLTVL.

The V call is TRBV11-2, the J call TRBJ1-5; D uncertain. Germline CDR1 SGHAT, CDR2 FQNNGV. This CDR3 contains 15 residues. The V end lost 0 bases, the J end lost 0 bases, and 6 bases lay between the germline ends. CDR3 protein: CASSLDGDSNQPQHF. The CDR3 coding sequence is TGTGCCAGCAGCTTAGACGGGGATAGCAATCAGCCCCAGCATTTT.

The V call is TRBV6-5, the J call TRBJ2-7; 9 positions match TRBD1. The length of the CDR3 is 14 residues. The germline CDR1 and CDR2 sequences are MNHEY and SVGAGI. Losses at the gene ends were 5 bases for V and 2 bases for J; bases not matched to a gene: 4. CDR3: CASSRRDRAYEQYF. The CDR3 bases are TGTGCCAGCAGTCGCCGGGACAGGGCCTACGAGCAGTACTTC.

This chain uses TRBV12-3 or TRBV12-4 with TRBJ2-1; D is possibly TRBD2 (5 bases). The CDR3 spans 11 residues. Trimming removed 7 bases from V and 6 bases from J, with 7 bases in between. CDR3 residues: CASTSGNEQFF. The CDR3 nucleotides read TGTGCCAGCACCAGCGGCAATGAGCAGTTCTTC.

As DNA, the CDR3 is TGTGCCAGCAGCGCGAACAGAGCCACCGGGGAGCTGTTTTTT. This sequence encodes CASSANRATGELFF. The rearrangement uses TRBV7-2 and TRBJ2-2; D is uncertain. V was clipped by 5 bases and J by 4 bases, with 11 bases between them. The CDR3 is made up of 14 amino acids. The germline V gene has CDR1 SGHTA and CDR2 FQGNSA.

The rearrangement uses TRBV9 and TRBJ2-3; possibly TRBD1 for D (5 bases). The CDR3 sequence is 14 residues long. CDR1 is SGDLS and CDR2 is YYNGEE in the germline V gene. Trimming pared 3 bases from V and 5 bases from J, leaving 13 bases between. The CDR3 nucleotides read TGTGCCAGCAGCGAGGGGTTCTGGGGAGATACGCAGTATTTT. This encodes CASSEGFWGDTQYF. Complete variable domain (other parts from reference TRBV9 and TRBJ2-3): DSGVTQTPKHLITATGQRVTLRCSPRSGDLSVYWYQQSLDQGLQFLIQYYNGEERAKGNILERFSAQQFPDLHSELNLSSLELGDSALYFCASSEGFWGDTQYFGPGTRLTVL.

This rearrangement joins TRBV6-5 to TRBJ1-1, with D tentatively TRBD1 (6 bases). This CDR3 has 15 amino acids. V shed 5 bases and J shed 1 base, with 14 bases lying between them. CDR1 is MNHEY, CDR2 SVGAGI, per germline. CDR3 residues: CASSRRGGTNTEAFF. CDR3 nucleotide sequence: TGTGCCAGCAGTAGGAGGGGGGGAACGAACACTGAAGCTTTCTTT.

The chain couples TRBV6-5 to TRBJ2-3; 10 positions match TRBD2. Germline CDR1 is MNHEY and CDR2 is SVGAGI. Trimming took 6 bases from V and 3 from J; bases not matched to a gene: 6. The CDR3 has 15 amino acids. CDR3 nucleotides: TGTGCCAGCAGACCCAGCGGGAGGGGGACAGATACGCAGTATTTT. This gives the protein CASRPSGRGTDTQYF.

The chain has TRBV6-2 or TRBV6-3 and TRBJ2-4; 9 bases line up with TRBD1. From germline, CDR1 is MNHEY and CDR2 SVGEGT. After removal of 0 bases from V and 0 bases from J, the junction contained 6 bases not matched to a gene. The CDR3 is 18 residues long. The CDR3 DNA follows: TGTGCCAGCAGTTACTCCGGGACAGGGACTATAGCCAAAAACATTCAGTACTTC. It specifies CASSYSGTGTIAKNIQYF.

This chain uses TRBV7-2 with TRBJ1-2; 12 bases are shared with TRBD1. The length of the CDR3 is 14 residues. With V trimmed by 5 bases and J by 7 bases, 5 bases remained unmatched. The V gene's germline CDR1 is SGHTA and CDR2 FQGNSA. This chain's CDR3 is CASSLGTGGVGYTF. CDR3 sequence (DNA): TGTGCCAGCAGCCTGGGGACAGGGGGCGTTGGCTACACCTTC.

The CDR3 bases are TGTGCCAGCAGCCCCCGGACTAGCGGTAACACCGGGGAGCTGTTTTTT. It translates to CASSPRTSGNTGELFF. The chain recombines TRBV7-3 with TRBJ2-2; 10 positions match TRBD2. The V gene's germline CDR1 is SGHTA and CDR2 FQGTGA. This CDR3 region has 16 residues. Germline trimming cut 5 bases from V and 2 bases from J; bases unmatched to any gene: 5.

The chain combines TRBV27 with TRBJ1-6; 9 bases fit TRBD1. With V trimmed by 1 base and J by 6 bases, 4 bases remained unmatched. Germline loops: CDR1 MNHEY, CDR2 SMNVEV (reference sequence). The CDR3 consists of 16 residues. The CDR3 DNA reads TGTGCCAGCAGTTTATGGGGACAGGGATTTAATTCACCCCTCCACTTT. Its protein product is CASSLWGQGFNSPLHF.

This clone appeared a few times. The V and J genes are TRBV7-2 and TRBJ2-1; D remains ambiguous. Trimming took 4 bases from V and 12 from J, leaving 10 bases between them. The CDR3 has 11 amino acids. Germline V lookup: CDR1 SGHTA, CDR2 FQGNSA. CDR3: CASSSPGRQFF. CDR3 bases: TGTGCCAGCAGCTCGCCTGGGCGGCAGTTCTTC.

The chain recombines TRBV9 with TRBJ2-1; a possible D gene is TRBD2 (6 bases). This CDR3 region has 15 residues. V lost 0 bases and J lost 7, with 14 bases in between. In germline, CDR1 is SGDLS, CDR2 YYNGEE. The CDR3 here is CASSVDGSRGNEQFF. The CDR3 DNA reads TGTGCCAGCAGCGTAGACGGGAGCCGGGGAAATGAGCAGTTCTTC. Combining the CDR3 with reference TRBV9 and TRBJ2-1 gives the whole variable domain DSGVTQTPKHLITATGQRVTLRCSPRSGDLSVYWYQQSLDQGLQFLIQYYNGEERAKGNILERFSAQQFPDLHSELNLSSLELGDSALYFCASSVDGSRGNEQFFGPGTRLTVL.

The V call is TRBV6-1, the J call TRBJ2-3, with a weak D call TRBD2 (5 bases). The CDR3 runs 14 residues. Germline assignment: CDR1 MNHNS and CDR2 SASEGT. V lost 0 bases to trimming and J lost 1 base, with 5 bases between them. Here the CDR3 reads CASSEAGGTDTQYF. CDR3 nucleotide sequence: TGTGCCAGCAGTGAAGCGGGAGGCACAGATACGCAGTATTTT.

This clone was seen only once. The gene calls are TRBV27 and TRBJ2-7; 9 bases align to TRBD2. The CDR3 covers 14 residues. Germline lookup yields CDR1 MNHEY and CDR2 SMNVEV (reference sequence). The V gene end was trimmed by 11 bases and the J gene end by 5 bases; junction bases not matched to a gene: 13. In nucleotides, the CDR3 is TGTGCCGCGGGAGGGGTGTACAGGGAAAACGAGCAGTACTTC. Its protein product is CAAGGVYRENEQYF.

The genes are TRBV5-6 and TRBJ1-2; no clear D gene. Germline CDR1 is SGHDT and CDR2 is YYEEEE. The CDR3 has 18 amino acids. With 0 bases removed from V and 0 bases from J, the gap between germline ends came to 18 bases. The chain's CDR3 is CASSLGLTEVLTNYGYTF. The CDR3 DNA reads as TGTGCCAGCAGCTTGGGTTTAACAGAAGTGTTAACTAACTATGGCTACACCTTC.

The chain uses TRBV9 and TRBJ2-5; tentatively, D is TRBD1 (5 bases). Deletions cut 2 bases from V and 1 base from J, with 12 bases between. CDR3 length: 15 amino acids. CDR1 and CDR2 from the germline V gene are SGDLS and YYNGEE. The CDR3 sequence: CASSVAGLGQETQYF. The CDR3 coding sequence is TGTGCCAGCAGCGTGGCAGGGTTAGGCCAAGAGACCCAGTACTTC.

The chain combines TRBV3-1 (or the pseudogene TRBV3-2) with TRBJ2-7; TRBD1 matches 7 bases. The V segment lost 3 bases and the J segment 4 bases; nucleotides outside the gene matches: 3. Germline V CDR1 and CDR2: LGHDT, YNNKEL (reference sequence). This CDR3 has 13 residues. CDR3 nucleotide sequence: TGTGCCAGCAGCCACAGGGGGTATTACGAGCAGTACTTC. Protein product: CASSHRGYYEQYF.

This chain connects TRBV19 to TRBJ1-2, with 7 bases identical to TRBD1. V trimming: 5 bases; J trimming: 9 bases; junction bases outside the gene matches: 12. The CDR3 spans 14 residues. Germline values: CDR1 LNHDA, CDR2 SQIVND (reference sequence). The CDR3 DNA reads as TGTGCCAGTAGTGCCAGGGACAGTGCCAGCAGCTACACCTTC. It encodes CASSARDSASSYTF.

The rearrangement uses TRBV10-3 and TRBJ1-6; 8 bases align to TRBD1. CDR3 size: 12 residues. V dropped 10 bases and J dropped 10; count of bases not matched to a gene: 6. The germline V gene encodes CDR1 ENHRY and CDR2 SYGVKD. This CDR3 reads CATRQGRSPLHF. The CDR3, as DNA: TGTGCCACAAGACAGGGGCGATCACCCCTCCACTTT.

CDR3 coding DNA: TGTGCCATCAGTAGCTCGGGGGGGCACGGCACCGGGGAGCTGTTTTTT. Amino acids: CAISSSGGHGTGELFF. The chain is built from TRBV10-3 and TRBJ2-2; 8 positions agree with TRBD2. The ends lost 5 bases at V and 4 bases at J; junction bases unmatched: 9. The germline gives CDR1 ENHRY, CDR2 SYGVKD. CDR3 length: 16 residues.